Presented here are 26 T cell receptor gamma chains from one specimen sequenced in a study of gamma-delta chains in newborns, infants, children (dated by TCRdb to the late 2010s). The instrument was an Illumina MiSeq. Public reads were reanalyzed in TCRdb with CATT, and rows carrying the same DNA were merged afterwards. The sample table holds some 1,200 gamma-chain clones, of which 50% to 70% were seen once. The ten largest clones take up around 8.7% of the sample. Sequencing input: blood. The origin of the receptors is a child who was a newborn, infant or young child, either healthy, febrile or measles-vaccinated (not recorded which).

By share of the sample, this clone is large. This chain links TRGV4 with TRGJ1 or TRGJ2. Germline CDR1 EGSTGY, CDR2 YDSYTSSV. Trimming took 3 bases from V and 6 from J; bases not matched to a gene: 11. The CDR3 contains 14 residues. This chain's CDR3 is CATWDKPTLYKKLF. Here the CDR3 DNA reads TGTGCCACCTGGGATAAACCTACCCTTTATAAGAAACTCTTT.

A note on this clone: A much larger clone is a single base away; this may be a read error. The chain recombines TRGV3 with TRGJP1. Matching the DNA to germline supplied the J gene, which TCRdb does not give. Germline V gene data show CDR1 as VTNTFY and CDR2 as YDVSTARD (reference sequence). The CDR3 is 13 residues long. CDR3 region: CATWDTTGWSKIF. DNA of the CDR3: TGTGCCACCTGGGATACCACTGGTTGGTCCAAGATATTT.

Comment on this clone: This may stem from a read error, because a much larger clone lies one nucleotide away. This chain links TRGV4 with TRGJ1 or TRGJ2. The J gene was missing in TCRdb and was found by matching the end of the DNA to germline. Germline V lookup: CDR1 EGSTGY, CDR2 YDSYTSSV. Unmatched junction bases numbered 13, after V lost 5 bases and J lost 9 bases. The CDR3 has 13 residues. The CDR3 protein is CATWAQTGAKKLF. CDR3 bases: TGTGCCACCTGGGCCCAAACGGGAGCTAAGAAACTCTTT.

This clone is categorized as large. The junction departs from germline at one end; a sequencing error may be responsible. V and J are TRGV4 and TRGJ1 or TRGJ2. Here the J gene was assigned by germline matching of the DNA, as TCRdb has none. Germline lookup yields CDR1 EGSTGY and CDR2 YDSYTSSV. CDR3 length equals 11 residues. This CDR3 is CATWAGYKKLF. The CDR3 nucleotides read TGTGCCACCTGGGCTGGGTATAAGAAACTCTTT.

This clone counts as large (0.1 to 1%). The chain links TRGV4 to TRGJ1 or TRGJ2. TCRdb records no J gene; here it was assigned by comparing the DNA to germline. The germline V gene encodes CDR1 EGSTGY and CDR2 YDSYTSSV. Trimming at V came to 6 bases and at J to 3 bases, leaving 2 bases not matched to a gene. The CDR3 runs to 11 residues. CDR3 in DNA: TGTGCCACCTGGAGTTATTATAAGAAACTCTTT. Its translation: CATWSYYKKLF.

This clone was observed a single time. Germline is not matched at one junction end, which may reflect a read error. The V call is TRGV2, the J call TRGJ1 or TRGJ2. TCRdb does not report a J gene; here it was assigned by matching the DNA to germline references. CDR1 EGSNGY and CDR2 YDSYNSKV come from the germline V gene. There are 14 residues in the CDR3. The DNA of the CDR3 is TGTGCCACCCGGGACGGGCTACGAGGCTATAAGAAACTCTTT. Translation gives CATRDGLRGYKKLF.

This clone was seen a single time. This may stem from a read error, because a much larger clone lies one nucleotide away. The V gene is uncalled and the J gene is TRGJ1 or TRGJ2. CDR3 length: 13 amino acids. As DNA, the CDR3 is TGTGCCACCTGGGATGGTCCTAATCATAAGAAACTCTTT. Residues: CATWDGPNHKKLF.

Notes on this clone: This may be a read error: a much more frequent sequence differs by one nucleotide. CDR3 DNA: TGTGCCACCTGGGACACCACTTATCATAAGAAACTCTTT. Translated: CATWDTTYHKKLF. The chain combines TRGV3 with TRGJ1 or TRGJ2. TCRdb carries no J gene annotation; the J gene was assigned here by matching the DNA with germline. CDR3 length: 13 residues. In germline, CDR1 is VTNTFY, CDR2 YDVSTARD (reference sequence).

Points on this clone: A much bigger clone sits one base away, suggesting this may be a read error. The chain uses TRGV4 and TRGJ1 or TRGJ2. In the absence of a J gene in TCRdb, the DNA was matched to germline to assign it here. The length of the CDR3 is 11 residues. Germline loops: CDR1 EGSTGY, CDR2 YDSYTSSV. CDR3 DNA sequence: TGTGCCGCCTGGAGTTATTATAAGAAACTCTTT. It translates to CAAWSYYKKLF.

This sequence joins TRGV2 and TRGJ1 or TRGJ2. Germline matching of the DNA provided the J gene here, since TCRdb leaves it blank. The germline V gene encodes CDR1 EGSNGY and CDR2 YDSYNSKV. The junction had 6 bases not matched to a gene; V was cut back by 3 bases and J by 1 base. The CDR3 spans 14 residues. CDR3 sequence (DNA): TGTGCCACCTGGGACAGCGTAAATTATTATAAGAAACTCTTT. It translates to CATWDSVNYYKKLF.

About this clone itself: A far more abundant clone sits one base away, making this likely a read error. V and J are TRGV2 and TRGJ1 or TRGJ2. TCRdb leaves out the J gene; it was filled in here by matching the DNA to germline. Germline V CDR1 and CDR2: EGSNGY, YDSYNSKV. The CDR3 is 12 amino acids. DNA of the CDR3: TGTGCCGCCTGGGACGGGCGGGGTAAGAAACTCTTT. Its translation is CAAWDGRGKKLF.

As to this clone: Other DNA sequences from this sample encode an identical CDR3 as well. The genes are TRGV4 and TRGJ1 or TRGJ2. Since TCRdb gives no J gene, matching the DNA to germline was used here to assign it. The CDR3 extends over 11 amino acids. The V segment lost 9 bases and the J segment 2 bases; nucleotides outside the gene matches: 4. Germline V gene lookup returns CDR1 EGSTGY and CDR2 YDSYTSSV. The CDR3 here is CATGDYYKKLF. CDR3 nucleotide sequence: TGTGCCACCGGTGATTATTATAAGAAACTCTTT.

This clone was observed a single time. Given a much more abundant clone one base away, this may be a read error. This same CDR3 is encoded by further DNA sequences in the sample. CDR3 nucleotide sequence: TGTGCCACCGGGGACGGGTATTATAAGAAACTCTTT. Residues: CATGDGYYKKLF. The V call is TRGV2, the J call TRGJ1 or TRGJ2. Since TCRdb gives no J gene, matching the DNA to germline was used here to assign it. CDR1 EGSNGY and CDR2 YDSYNSKV come from the germline V gene. This CDR3 region has 12 residues.

A V gene of TRGV2 was called, but no J gene was assigned. In germline, CDR1 is EGSNGY, CDR2 YDSYNSKV. This CDR3 region has 13 residues. CDR3 coding DNA: TGTGCCACCTGGGACGGGCTTGGATATAAGAATCTCTTT. It specifies CATWDGLGYKNLF.

A remark on this clone: This could be a read error, since a much larger clone is one nucleotide away. V usage is TRGV4 and J usage is TRGJP2. Germline matching of the DNA provided the J gene here, since TCRdb leaves it blank. CDR1 EGSTGY and CDR2 YDSYTSSV come from the germline V gene. The CDR3 is 15 residues long. The CDR3 DNA reads TGTGCCGCCTGGGATGGCTACCGTAGTGATTGGATCAAGACGTTT. This translates into CAAWDGYRSDWIKTF.

A note on this clone: A read error may produce the germline difference seen at one junction end. The chain links TRGV9 to TRGJ1 or TRGJ2. The J gene is not listed in TCRdb, so it was assigned here from a DNA match to germline. CDR1 and CDR2 from the germline V gene are GITISATS and ISYDGTV (reference sequence). The CDR3 loop spans 11 amino acids. DNA for the CDR3: TGTGCCTGGTGGGACGGGTATAAGAAACTCTTT. Translated: CAWWDGYKKLF.

The rearrangement links TRGV3 to TRGJ1 or TRGJ2. TCRdb lists no J gene, so it was determined here by aligning the DNA to germline. Germline V gene sequence: CDR1 VTNTFY, CDR2 YDVSTARD (reference sequence). The CDR3 runs to 15 residues. J lost 6 bases, V lost 0 bases, and 11 bases had no gene match. CDR3 sequence: CATWDRIVDCYKKLF. The CDR3 region has the DNA TGTGCCACCTGGGACAGGATTGTGGATTGTTATAAGAAACTCTTT.

A remark on this clone: At the DNA level, this CDR3 is encoded by other sequences in the same sample as well. The genes are TRGV2 and TRGJ1 or TRGJ2. TCRdb records no J gene; here it was assigned by comparing the DNA to germline. Germline lookup yields CDR1 EGSNGY and CDR2 YDSYNSKV. J lost 4 bases, V lost 9 bases, and 9 bases had no gene match. The CDR3 has 12 residues. The CDR3 protein is CATGDGYYKKLF. The CDR3 bases are TGTGCCACCGGTGACGGCTATTATAAGAAACTCTTT.

Judged by abundance, this clone is large. This chain links TRGV3 with TRGJP2. The J gene, not given by TCRdb, was assigned here from a germline match of the nucleotide sequence. Germline lookup yields CDR1 VTNTFY and CDR2 YDVSTARD (reference sequence). The CDR3 runs 15 residues. J was trimmed by 3 bases and V by 5 bases; bases with no gene match: 9. Written as DNA, the CDR3 is TGTGCCACCTGGGTCCCTTACCGTAGTGATTGGATCAAGACGTTT. This translates into CATWVPYRSDWIKTF.

CDR3 DNA: TGTGCCACCTGGGATAAGGATAAGAAACTCTTT. Its translation is CATWDKDKKLF. The rearrangement uses TRGV4 and TRGJ1 or TRGJ2. No J segment appears in TCRdb, so it was assigned here by matching the sequence to germline. The trim removed 3 bases at V and 8 bases at J, leaving 4 bases unmatched. Germline V CDR1 and CDR2: EGSTGY, YDSYTSSV. The CDR3 has 11 residues.

As to this clone: This may arise from a read error, as a much more abundant clone is one base away. V usage is TRGV5 and J usage is TRGJ1 or TRGJ2. The J gene was not available in TCRdb and was assigned here by matching the DNA to germline segments. This CDR3 has 13 amino acids. Germline assignment: CDR1 VINAFY and CDR2 YDVSNSKD. As DNA, the CDR3 is TGTGCCACCTGGGGCAGGCGCTATTATAAGAAACTCTTT. It specifies CATWGRRYYKKLF.

This clone appeared a few times. The rearrangement uses TRGV9 and TRGJP. TCRdb lists no J gene, so it was determined here by aligning the DNA to germline. In germline, CDR1 is GITISATS, CDR2 ISYDGTV (reference sequence). This CDR3 contains 18 residues. V shed 0 bases, J shed 5 bases, and the junction held 7 bases outside the gene matches. CDR3 sequence: CALWEVWGEELGKKIKVF. The CDR3 bases are TGTGCCTTGTGGGAGGTGTGGGGGGAAGAGTTGGGCAAAAAAATCAAGGTATTT.

Concerning this clone: This may come from a read error, since a much larger clone is one base off. V is TRGV2 and J is TRGJ1 or TRGJ2. TCRdb does not report a J gene; here it was assigned by matching the DNA to germline references. J gave up 10 bases and V 0 bases, and 9 bases lay outside the gene matches. This CDR3 spans 13 amino acids. Per the germline V gene, CDR1 is EGSNGY and CDR2 is YDSYNSKV. The CDR3 DNA follows: TGTGCCACCTGGGACGGGACCGTTGACAAGAAACTCTTT. Amino acid sequence: CATWDGTVDKKLF.

This chain joins TRGV4 and TRGJP2. The junction had 3 bases not matched to a gene; V was cut back by 5 bases and J by 6 bases. Germline V gene data show CDR1 as EGSTGY and CDR2 as YDSYTSSV. The length of the CDR3 is 12 residues. The CDR3 sequence is CATWAGDWIKTF. The CDR3 DNA is TGTGCCACCTGGGCAGGTGATTGGATCAAGACGTTT.

In this sample, this clone is large. V usage is TRGV2 and J usage is TRGJ1 or TRGJ2. The CDR3 runs to 13 residues. The germline CDR1 and CDR2 sequences are EGSNGY and YDSYNSKV. Trimming took 0 bases from V and 3 from J; bases not matched to a gene: 2. CDR3 nucleotides: TGTGCCACCTGGGACGGGCGTTATTATAAGAAACTCTTT. Translation gives CATWDGRYYKKLF.

This clone turned up a few times. Compared with germline, one end of the junction differs, possibly owing to a read error. This chain links TRGV5 with TRGJ1 or TRGJ2. Per germline, CDR1 VINAFY and CDR2 YDVSNSKD. The CDR3 sequence is 15 residues long. The CDR3 region is CAIWDRLPNYYKKLF. The CDR3 DNA is TGTGCCATCTGGGACAGGCTTCCGAATTATTATAAGAAACTCTTT.